The subject of this entry is one TCR beta chain. This sample was included in a study of preoperative IRX-2 immunotherapy in early breast cancer. Regarding treatment: preoperative locoregional IRX-2 cytokine immunotherapy. V lost 5 bases to trimming and J lost 4 bases, with 15 bases between them. CDR3 length equals 15 residues. The germline CDR1 and CDR2 sequences are KGHSH and LQKENI. Using immunoSEQ multiplex PCR, the repertoire was profiled, and TCRdb retains in-frame clones only, with some absent. Of about 43,000 clones in the sample, about 94% are singletons; the top ten hold 1.6%. The material sequenced was tumor tissue, taken after IRX-2 immunotherapy. The chain joins TRBV18 to TRBJ1-3, with D unclear. The TCR was taken from a human donor with breast cancer. The CDR3 sequence: CASSFSGRGGNTIYF. CDR3 coding DNA: TGTGCCAGCTCATTTTCCGGGCGCGGAGGAAACACCATATATTTT.